The 23 T cell receptor beta chains presented below share a single source sample, sequenced in a study of T cell changes during pregnancy in multiple sclerosis (dated by TCRdb to the late 2010s). Libraries were constructed by the immunoSEQ multiplex PCR assay. Sourced from immuneACCESS, this table was stored by TCRdb with only in-frame sequences that have V and J called. A share of the clones is absent; for the studies checked, an unresolved V gene accounts for under half, and the remainder has no known explanation. The sample table records some 120,000 clones; roughly 92% of these occur just once. The leading ten clones occupy approximately 6.2% of the sample. Sequencing used peripheral blood, obtained before pregnancy. These receptors were collected from a female donor with multiple sclerosis, enrolled in a pregnancy study.

The chain has TRBV11-2 and TRBJ2-7, with D perhaps matching TRBD1 (5 bases). The CDR3 loop spans 15 amino acids. The V gene's germline CDR1 is SGHAT and CDR2 FQNNGV. V was shortened by 0 bases and J by 2 bases, with 11 bases between the two germline ends. The CDR3 DNA follows: TGTGCCAGCAGCTTAGAAACAGGTGCCACCTACGAGCAGTACTTC. Protein sequence: CASSLETGATYEQYF.

This clone was recorded only once. The V gene is TRBV28, the J gene TRBJ2-6; possibly TRBD1 for D (6 bases). V was trimmed by 10 bases and J by 0 bases, leaving 10 bases between them. The CDR3 spans 14 residues. Germline CDR1 is MDHEN and CDR2 is SYDVKM. The CDR3 coding sequence is TGTGCCATCCGGACAGCCTCTGGGGCCAACGTCCTGACTTTC. Its translation is CAIRTASGANVLTF.

This chain connects TRBV6-4 to TRBJ2-2; a possible D gene is TRBD2 (5 bases). Trimming removed 5 bases at V and 7 bases at J, with 11 bases between. The germline V gene encodes CDR1 MRHNA and CDR2 SNTAGT. CDR3 size: 13 residues. CDR3 bases: TGTGCCAGCAGTTCCGAACGGGGCGGGGAGCTGTTTTTT. As protein: CASSSERGGELFF.

V gene TRBV6-5 combines with J gene TRBJ1-1, with TRBD1 as a possible D gene (5 bases). Germline CDR1 reads MNHEY; CDR2 reads SVGAGI. Trimming stripped 5 bases from V and 7 bases from J, with 17 bases between. CDR3 size: 14 residues. CDR3: CASSELVGLIEAFF. In nucleotides, the CDR3 is TGTGCCAGCAGTGAATTAGTGGGGCTGATTGAAGCTTTCTTT.

The chain uses TRBV9 and TRBJ1-4; no firm D call. Trimming removed 0 bases at V and 7 bases at J, with 13 bases between. This CDR3 contains 15 residues. The germline gives CDR1 SGDLS, CDR2 YYNGEE. The CDR3 is CASSVEAGGGEKLFF. CDR3 coding DNA: TGTGCCAGCAGCGTAGAGGCCGGAGGCGGTGAAAAACTGTTTTTT.

V is TRBV6-5 and J is TRBJ2-7; TRBD1 might be the D (5 bases). Germline CDR1 and CDR2: MNHEY and SVGAGI. Trimming pared 2 bases from V and 0 bases from J, leaving 8 bases between. There are 14 residues in the CDR3. The CDR3 region is CASSYGRDSYEQYF. CDR3 coding DNA: TGTGCCAGCAGTTACGGCAGGGACTCCTACGAGCAGTACTTC.

This chain joins TRBV30 and TRBJ2-3; TRBD2 matches at 8 bases. V shed 0 bases, J shed 4 bases, and the junction held 12 bases outside the gene matches. The CDR3 consists of 17 residues. The germline CDR1 and CDR2 sequences are GTSNPN and SVGIG (reference sequence). The CDR3 sequence: CAWSVRGGAISSDTQYF. CDR3 sequence (DNA): TGTGCCTGGAGTGTTCGGGGGGGGGCCATCAGCTCAGATACGCAGTATTTT.

V gene TRBV19 combines with J gene TRBJ1-1, with TRBD1 identical over 7 bases. Germline V lookup: CDR1 LNHDA, CDR2 SQIVND (reference sequence). Unmatched junction bases numbered 6, after V lost 5 bases and J lost 3 bases. The CDR3 consists of 14 residues. The CDR3 DNA sequence: TGTGCCAGTAGTCCTGGACAGGCGGACACTGAAGCTTTCTTT. Translated: CASSPGQADTEAFF.

This chain connects TRBV28 to TRBJ2-1, with D maybe TRBD1 (6 bases). The CDR3 is 15 amino acids. The germline gives CDR1 MDHEN, CDR2 SYDVKM. V was trimmed by 7 bases and J by 1 base, leaving 14 bases between them. CDR3 region: CASIPQGRSYNEQFF. The CDR3, as DNA: TGTGCCAGCATCCCACAGGGTCGATCCTACAATGAGCAGTTCTTC. Together with reference TRBV28 and TRBJ2-1, the CDR3 gives the full variable domain: DVKVTQSSRYLVKRTGEKVFLECVQDMDHENMFWYRQDPGLGLRLIYFSYDVKMKEKGDIPEGYSVSREKKERFSLILESASTNQTSMYLCASIPQGRSYNEQFFGPGTRLTVL.

The chain is built from TRBV2 and TRBJ1-2; 10 nucleotides agree with TRBD1. Trimming at V came to 6 bases and at J to 3 bases, leaving 10 bases not matched to a gene. Germline CDR1 and CDR2: SNHLY and FYNNEI. The CDR3 has 16 residues. In nucleotides, the CDR3 is TGTGCCAGCAGGGAGGGGAGACAGGGGGCCTACTATGGCTACACCTTC. Translated, it gives CASREGRQGAYYGYTF.

This clone was counted only a few times. The chain combines TRBV30 with TRBJ1-2; tentative D call: TRBD1 (5 bases). The CDR3 sequence is 16 residues long. V was pared by 3 bases and J by 5 bases, with 22 bases between. Germline CDR1 GTSNPN, CDR2 SVGIG (reference sequence). In nucleotides, the CDR3 is TGTGCCTGGAGCGCGGGGGGGTGGATTCCGGGGTATGGCTACACCTTC. Translation: CAWSAGGWIPGYGYTF.

The chain joins TRBV6-6 to TRBJ2-5; 9 bases map to TRBD1. The CDR3 totals 15 residues. Germline V lookup: CDR1 MNHNY, CDR2 SVGAGI (reference sequence). V lost 5 bases and J lost 3; bases outside the gene matches: 7. CDR3 residues: CASSEGTGWKETQYF. The CDR3 bases are TGTGCCAGCAGTGAGGGGACAGGGTGGAAAGAGACCCAGTACTTC.

The V and J genes are TRBV5-1 and TRBJ1-1; D unresolved. CDR3 length equals 13 residues. V lost 2 bases and J 7 bases, leaving 12 bases between the germline ends. The germline CDR1 and CDR2 sequences are SGHRS and YFSETQ. The CDR3 coding sequence is TGCGCCAGCAGCTTAACACAGAACGTTGAAGCTTTCTTT. Residues: CASSLTQNVEAFF.

This clone was counted only a few times. One end of the junction is discordant with germline, which a read error may explain. The chain uses TRBV2 and TRBJ2-5, with 7 positions matching TRBD1. Germline V CDR1 and CDR2: SNHLY, FYNNEI. CDR3 size: 14 residues. The CDR3 region has the DNA TGTGCCAGCGAGATCGCCCCTACCCCAGGGGGAAGTGACTTC. This gives the protein CASEIAPTPGGSDF.

V gene TRBV23-1 combines with J gene TRBJ2-7, with D maybe TRBD1 (6 bases). TRBV23-1 is reported as an ORF; its role is uncertain. The CDR3 runs 14 residues. Trimming shortened V by 4 bases and J by 3 bases, and 13 bases separated the two germline ends. The CDR3 sequence: CASSRTLDSYEQYF. The CDR3 bases are TGCGCCAGCAGTCGAACCTTGGACAGCTACGAGCAGTACTTC.

The chain carries TRBV19 and TRBJ2-7; 8 bases fit TRBD1. V was pared by 6 bases and J by 2 bases, with 3 bases of the junction left unmatched. From germline, CDR1 is LNHDA and CDR2 SQIVND (reference sequence). This CDR3 comprises 13 residues. Written as DNA, the CDR3 is TGTGCCAGTAGCGCAGGGGGCCCCTACGAGCAGTACTTC. It codes for CASSAGGPYEQYF.

The V and J genes are TRBV4-1 and TRBJ2-3; D is uncertain. This CDR3 region has 14 residues. Trimming left V 0 bases short and J 2 bases short, with 6 bases between. Germline lookup yields CDR1 MGHRA and CDR2 YSYEKL. The CDR3: CASSQEGTTDTQYF. Written as DNA, the CDR3 is TGCGCCAGCAGCCAAGAGGGCACCACAGATACGCAGTATTTT.

The chain is built from TRBV6-1 and TRBJ1-5; D may be TRBD1 (5 bases). V was clipped by 2 bases and J by 5 bases, with 10 bases between them. The CDR3 sequence is 14 residues long. CDR1 MNHNS and CDR2 SASEGT come from the germline V gene. The CDR3 bases are TGTGCCAGCAGTGAATCGGGAGGGGATCAGCCCCAGCATTTT. Protein product: CASSESGGDQPQHF.

The CDR3 coding sequence is TGTGCCAGCAGCCCACGGACAGGCGACAATCAGCCCCAGCATTTT. Amino acids: CASSPRTGDNQPQHF. This chain links TRBV11-2 with TRBJ1-5, with 7 bases that match TRBD1. Germline lookup yields CDR1 SGHAT and CDR2 FQNNGV. The J segment lost 3 bases and the V segment lost 5 bases, leaving 7 bases of the junction unmatched. The CDR3 is 15 amino acids.

This clone was found once. Germline and junction disagree at one end, which may indicate a read error. The V call is TRBV19, the J call TRBJ2-2, with 12 bases aligning to TRBD2. This CDR3 contains 16 residues. The germline CDR1 and CDR2 sequences are LNHDA and SQIVND (reference sequence). As DNA, the CDR3 is TGTGCCAGTAGCCAACTAGCGGGAGGAGCGAGCGGGGGGCTGTTTTTT. Its protein is CASSQLAGGASGGLFF.

The V call is TRBV7-3, the J call TRBJ2-1, with 14 positions matching TRBD2. Germline CDR1 reads SGHTA; CDR2 reads FQGTGA. This CDR3 contains 16 residues. With 5 bases clipped from V and 6 bases from J, the junction kept 6 bases outside the gene matches. CDR3 in DNA: TGTGCCAGCAGCCAGGCCGGGACTAGCGGGAGCAATGAGCAGTTCTTC. Its translation is CASSQAGTSGSNEQFF.

The V call is TRBV5-5, the J call TRBJ1-3; maybe TRBD1 (5 bases). Germline lookup yields CDR1 SGHKS and CDR2 YYEKEE (reference sequence). CDR3 length: 15 residues. Trimming removed 1 base at V and 9 bases at J, with 17 bases between. DNA for the CDR3: TGTGCCAGCAGCTTGAGGCCAGGGAGGGAGGGCACCATATATTTT. Its translation: CASSLRPGREGTIYF. Using reference TRBV5-5 and TRBJ1-3 for the parts outside the CDR3, the full variable domain is DAGVTQSPTHLIKTRGQQVTLRCSPISGHKSVSWYQQVLGQGPQFIFQYYEKEERGRGNFPDRFSARQFPNYSSELNVNALLLGDSALYLCASSLRPGREGTIYFGEGSWLTVV.

The chain joins TRBV9 to TRBJ2-3; 7 bases align to TRBD1. Germline trimming cut 4 bases from V and 2 bases from J; bases unmatched to any gene: 7. CDR3 length: 15 residues. Germline loops: CDR1 SGDLS, CDR2 YYNGEE. CDR3 residues: CASSSPGQNTDTQYF. The DNA for the CDR3 is TGTGCCAGCAGCTCCCCGGGACAGAACACAGATACGCAGTATTTT.